This T cell receptor (beta chain) emerged from a study of blood T cell repertoires in COVID-19. Original processing notes: By means of reference gene primer amplification, nucleated cell counts were estimated. Profiling relied on immunoSEQ multiplex PCR, and the TCRdb table lists in-frame clones only, not all of them. The DNA was the basis for D and trimming; V, J and clone size are from that table. The table shows about 230,000 clones, with around 84% occurring only once. Germline assignment: CDR1 LNHDA and CDR2 SQIVND (reference sequence). This CDR3 contains 14 residues. V was cut by 1 base and J by 5 bases, with 11 bases left in between.

This TCR came from a man between 45 and 60 years old with COVID-19, enrolled during active disease. Material: peripheral blood. The chain joins TRBV19 to TRBJ1-1; D call uncertain. CDR3: CASSIGRVGTEAFF. The CDR3 nucleotides read TGTGCCAGTAGTATAGGACGAGTCGGGACTGAAGCTTTCTTT.